This TCR beta chain was profiled in a study of blood T cell repertoires in COVID-19. For the study at large: Sites across the United States, Italy and Spain contributed samples from acute and convalescent COVID-19.

The germline V gene encodes CDR1 LNHDA and CDR2 SQIVND (reference sequence). Trimming took 5 bases from V and 4 from J; bases not matched to a gene: 5. The CDR3 has 14 residues. Original processing methods: Amplification from reference gene primers served as the basis for estimated nucleated cell counts. Only in-frame clones appear in the TCRdb table, and some are missing; sequencing was by immunoSEQ multiplex PCR. V and J calls and clone size follow that table, whereas D and trimming were derived from the DNA. The data hold around 280,000 clones, with nearly 90% observed a single time. This TCR derives from a woman under 40 with COVID-19, enrolled during active disease. The sample comprised peripheral blood. J is TRBJ2-1 and V is TRBV19, with 7 bases lining up with TRBD2. CDR3 sequence reads: CASSLGGVYNEQFF. The CDR3 DNA follows: TGTGCCAGTAGTCTGGGGGGGGTATACAATGAGCAGTTCTTC.